The 10 T cell receptor beta chains given below trace back to one sample, sequenced in a study of shared clonotypes between healthy human individuals. Method: immunoSEQ multiplex PCR; TCRdb's copy keeps in-frame clones and lacks some. The repertoire holds roughly 2 million clones, 90% to 95% seen once, with 0.1% to 0.15% in the top ten. The sample was naive CD4+ T cells sorted from blood. The subset denotes: CD45RA+ positively selected. Receptor source: a man aged 18 to 29 in good health.

In its sample, this clone was seen once. This sequence joins TRBV2 and TRBJ1-6; 10 nucleotides align to TRBD1. From germline, CDR1 is SNHLY and CDR2 FYNNEI. This CDR3 spans 14 amino acids. Trimming removed 7 bases from V and 8 bases from J; junction bases left unmatched: 5. The CDR3 region is CASTDRGVYSPLHF. CDR3 bases: TGTGCCAGCACGGACAGGGGGGTATATTCACCCCTCCACTTT.

A remark on this clone: The same CDR3 is also encoded by other DNA sequences in this sample. V is TRBV6-5 and J is TRBJ1-2; unclear D gene. V was clipped by 2 bases and J by 1 base, with 5 bases between them. The CDR3 loop spans 13 amino acids. CDR1 MNHEY and CDR2 SVGAGI come from the germline V gene. The CDR3 sequence: CASSYGRNYGYTF. CDR3 sequence (DNA): TGTGCCAGCAGTTACGGGCGTAACTATGGCTACACCTTC.

The chain has TRBV18 and TRBJ2-7; 7 bases are shared with TRBD1. After removal of 0 bases from V and 0 bases from J, the junction contained 5 bases not matched to a gene. The CDR3 sequence is 16 residues long. Germline V gene data show CDR1 as KGHSH and CDR2 as LQKENI. The CDR3 region is CASSPPLTGISYEQYF. Here the CDR3 DNA reads TGTGCCAGCTCACCACCCCTGACAGGGATCTCCTACGAGCAGTACTTC.

Concerning this clone itself: Other DNA sequences in the sample encode the same CDR3. The CDR3 loop is CASSEQGAGEKLFF. The CDR3 DNA sequence: TGTGCCAGCAGTGAACAGGGGGCAGGAGAAAAACTGTTTTTT. The chain joins TRBV2 to TRBJ1-4, with TRBD1 matching over 8 bases. This CDR3 spans 14 amino acids. CDR1 is SNHLY, CDR2 FYNNEI, per germline. V gave up 2 bases and J gave up 8 bases; unmatched junction bases: 4. Complete variable domain (other parts from reference TRBV2 and TRBJ1-4): EPEVTQTPSHQVTQMGQEVILRCVPISNHLYFYWYRQILGQKVEFLVSFYNNEISEKSEIFDDQFSVERPDGSNFTLKIRSTKLEDSAMYFCASSEQGAGEKLFFGSGTQLSVL.

V usage is TRBV5-6 and J usage is TRBJ2-3; TRBD2 matches 8 bases. In germline, CDR1 is SGHDT, CDR2 YYEEEE. There are 16 residues in the CDR3. V shed 0 bases and J 6 bases; nucleotides not matched to a gene: 9. The CDR3 region is CASSLASTGGPDTQYF. The CDR3 nucleotides read TGTGCCAGCAGCTTGGCCTCTACGGGAGGGCCGGATACGCAGTATTTT.

The J gene is TRBJ2-4, the V gene TRBV19; TRBD1 is a possible D gene (6 bases). The CDR3 spans 14 residues. The V end was cut by 6 bases, the J end by 7 bases, with 16 bases between. CDR1 and CDR2 (germline): LNHDA, SQIVND (reference sequence). In DNA form, the CDR3 reads TGTGCCAGTAGCCCGGGGCAGGGGCCGAACATTCAGTACTTC. It codes for CASSPGQGPNIQYF.

V and J are TRBV5-1 and TRBJ2-2, with a tentative D call TRBD2 (5 bases). The length of the CDR3 is 15 residues. Germline V CDR1 and CDR2: SGHRS, YFSETQ. Deletions cut 0 bases from V and 6 bases from J, with 12 bases between. The CDR3 is CASSLGEGRSGELFF. The CDR3 region has the DNA TGCGCCAGCAGCTTGGGTGAGGGAAGGTCCGGGGAGCTGTTTTTT.

CDR3 nucleotide sequence: TGTGCCAGCCGTGAACAGGGGGCCTTCACAGATACGCAGTATTTT. Translation gives CASREQGAFTDTQYF. V is TRBV28 and J is TRBJ2-3; 9 bases fit TRBD1. The V gene end was trimmed by 8 bases and the J gene end by 2 bases; junction bases not matched to a gene: 8. Per the germline V gene, CDR1 is MDHEN and CDR2 is SYDVKM. CDR3 length: 15 amino acids.

The J gene is TRBJ2-1, the V gene TRBV19; 9 positions agree with TRBD2. The CDR3 extends over 15 amino acids. V lost 7 bases to trimming and J lost 3 bases; unmatched junction nucleotides: 7. Germline CDR1 is LNHDA and CDR2 is SQIVND (reference sequence). The chain's CDR3 is CASTFSGGLYNEQFF. CDR3 bases: TGTGCCAGTACCTTTAGCGGGGGCCTCTACAATGAGCAGTTCTTC.

This sequence joins TRBV5-4 and TRBJ2-3; 7 nucleotides agree with TRBD1. The germline V gene encodes CDR1 SGHNT and CDR2 YYREEE (reference sequence). V lost 4 bases, J lost 6 bases, and 8 bases stayed unmatched. This CDR3 region has 14 residues. The CDR3 here is CASSTDRSTDTQYF. CDR3 sequence (DNA): TGTGCCAGCAGCACGGACAGGAGTACGGATACGCAGTATTTT.